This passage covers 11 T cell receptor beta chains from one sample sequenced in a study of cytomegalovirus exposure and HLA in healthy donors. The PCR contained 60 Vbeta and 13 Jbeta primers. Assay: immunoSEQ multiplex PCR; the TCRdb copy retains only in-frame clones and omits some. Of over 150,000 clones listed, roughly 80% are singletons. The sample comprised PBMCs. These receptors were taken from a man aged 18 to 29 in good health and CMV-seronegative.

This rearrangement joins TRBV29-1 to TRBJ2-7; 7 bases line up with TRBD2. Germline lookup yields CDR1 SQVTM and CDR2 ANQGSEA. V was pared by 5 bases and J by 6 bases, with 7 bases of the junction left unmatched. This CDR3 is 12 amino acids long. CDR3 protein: CSVRMGGFEQYF. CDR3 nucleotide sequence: TGCAGCGTTCGGATGGGGGGGTTCGAGCAGTACTTC.

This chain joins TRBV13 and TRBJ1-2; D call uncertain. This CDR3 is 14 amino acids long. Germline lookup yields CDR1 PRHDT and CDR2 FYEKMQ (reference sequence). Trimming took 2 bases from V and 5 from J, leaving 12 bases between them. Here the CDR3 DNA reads TGTGCCAGCAGCTTATTTGTTGGCAAATATGGCTACACCTTC. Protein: CASSLFVGKYGYTF.

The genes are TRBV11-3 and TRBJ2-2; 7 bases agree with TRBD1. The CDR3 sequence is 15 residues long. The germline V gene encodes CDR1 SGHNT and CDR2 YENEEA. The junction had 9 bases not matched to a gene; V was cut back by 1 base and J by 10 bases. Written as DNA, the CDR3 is TGTGCCAGCAGCTTAGGACAGGGTGGAAGTGAGGAGCTGTTTTTT. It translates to CASSLGQGGSEELFF. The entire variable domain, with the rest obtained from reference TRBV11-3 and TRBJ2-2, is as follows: EAGVVQSPRYKIIEKKQPVAFWCNPISGHNTLYWYLQNLGQGPELLIRYENEEAVDDSQLPKDRFSAERLKGVDSTLKIQPAELGDSAVYLCASSLGQGGSEELFFGEGSRLTVL.

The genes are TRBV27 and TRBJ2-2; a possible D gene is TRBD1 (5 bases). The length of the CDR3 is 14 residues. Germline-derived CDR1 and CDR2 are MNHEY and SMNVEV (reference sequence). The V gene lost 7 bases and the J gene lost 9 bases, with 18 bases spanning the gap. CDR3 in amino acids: CASNGTGKRRELFF. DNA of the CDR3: TGTGCCAGCAATGGAACAGGAAAGCGCCGGGAGCTGTTTTTT.

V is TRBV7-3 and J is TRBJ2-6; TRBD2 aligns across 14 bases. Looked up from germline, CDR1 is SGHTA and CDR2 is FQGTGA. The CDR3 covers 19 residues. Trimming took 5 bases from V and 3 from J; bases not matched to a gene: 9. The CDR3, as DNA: TGTGCCAGCAGCAAAGAGCCGGGACTAGCGGGAGTTGGGGCCAACGTCCTGACTTTC. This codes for CASSKEPGLAGVGANVLTF.

CDR3: CASSPVPHGWIYEQYF. The CDR3 DNA sequence: TGTGCCAGCAGTCCAGTGCCTCACGGGTGGATCTACGAGCAGTACTTC. The genes are TRBV6-6 and TRBJ2-7; D ambiguous. The V and J ends lost 5 bases and 3 bases respectively, with 20 bases between them. CDR3 length: 16 residues. CDR1 and CDR2 (germline): MNHNY, SVGAGI (reference sequence).

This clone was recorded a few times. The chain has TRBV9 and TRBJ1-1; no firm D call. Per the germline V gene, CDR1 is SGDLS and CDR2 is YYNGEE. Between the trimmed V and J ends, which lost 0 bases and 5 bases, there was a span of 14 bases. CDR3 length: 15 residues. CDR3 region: CASSVGYGRETEAFF. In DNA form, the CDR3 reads TGTGCCAGCAGCGTAGGATACGGTCGGGAGACTGAAGCTTTCTTT. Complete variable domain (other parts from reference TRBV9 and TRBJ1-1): DSGVTQTPKHLITATGQRVTLRCSPRSGDLSVYWYQQSLDQGLQFLIQYYNGEERAKGNILERFSAQQFPDLHSELNLSSLELGDSALYFCASSVGYGRETEAFFGQGTRLTVV.

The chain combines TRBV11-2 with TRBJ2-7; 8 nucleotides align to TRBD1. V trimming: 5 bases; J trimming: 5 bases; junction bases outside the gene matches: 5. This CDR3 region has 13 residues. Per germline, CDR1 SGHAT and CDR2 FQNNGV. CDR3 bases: TGTGCCAGCAGCCTAGGACAGGGCCACGAGCAGTACTTC. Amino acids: CASSLGQGHEQYF.

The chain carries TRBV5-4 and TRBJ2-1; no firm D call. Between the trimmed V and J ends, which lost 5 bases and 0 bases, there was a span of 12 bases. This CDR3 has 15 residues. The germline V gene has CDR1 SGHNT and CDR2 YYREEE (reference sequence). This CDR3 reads CASSLSVGSYNEQFF. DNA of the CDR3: TGTGCCAGCAGTCTAAGCGTGGGCTCCTACAATGAGCAGTTCTTC.

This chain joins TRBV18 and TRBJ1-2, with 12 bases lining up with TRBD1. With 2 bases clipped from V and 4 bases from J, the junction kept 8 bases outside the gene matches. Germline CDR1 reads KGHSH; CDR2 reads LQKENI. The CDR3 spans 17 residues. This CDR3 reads CASSPTPGQGAVYGYTF. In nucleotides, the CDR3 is TGTGCCAGCTCACCAACCCCGGGACAGGGGGCTGTCTATGGCTACACCTTC.

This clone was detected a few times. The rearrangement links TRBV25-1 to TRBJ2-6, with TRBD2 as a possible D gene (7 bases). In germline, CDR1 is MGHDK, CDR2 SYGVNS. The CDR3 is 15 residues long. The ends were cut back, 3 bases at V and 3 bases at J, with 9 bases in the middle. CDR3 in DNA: TGTGCCAGCAGTGAGGGGGGGCTTGGGGCCAACGTCCTGACTTTC. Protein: CASSEGGLGANVLTF.